These T cell receptor beta chains were read from a single sample in a study of low-dose radiotherapy and immunotherapy resistance in tumors. TCRdb reprocessed the reads via MiXCR and lists one record per CDR3 protein. The data hold approximately 90,000 distinct CDR3 sequences, with about a sixth observed a single time. The source was PBMCs, collected before treatment. The receptors here all came from a male donor with prostate cancer. Both conserved end residues are part of each CDR3. The D gene is left open where the match is weak. Size is omitted from some rows. Given values are once, few, many or a class for expanded clones.

v_call	clone_size	d_call	j_call	cdr3_aa	cdr3_nt
TRBV29-1	many	-	TRBJ2-3	CSVDQGGSTDTQYF	TGCAGCGTTGATCAGGGGGGAAGCACAGATACGCAGTATTTT
TRBV20-1	many	-	TRBJ1-2	CSARGRTSNYGYTF	TGCAGTGCTAGAGGGAGGACATCTAACTATGGCTACACCTTC
TRBV29-1	many	-	TRBJ1-2	CSVESGVSRYGYTF	TGCAGCGTTGAATCGGGCGTCTCTCGGTATGGCTACACCTTC
TRBV19	many	-	TRBJ1-2	CASSPSAGNSYGYTF	TGTGCCAGTAGCCCCAGTGCCGGGAACTCCTATGGCTACACCTTC
TRBV6-2/TRBV6-3	many	TRBD1	TRBJ2-2	CASSGQVSPSGELFF	TGTGCCAGCAGTGGACAGGTGTCGCCGTCCGGGGAGCTGTTTTTT
TRBV30	many	-	TRBJ1-1	CAWSPPPTGNTEAFF	TGTGCCTGGAGTCCCCCTCCGACGGGGAACACTGAAGCTTTCTTT
TRBV7-2	-	-	TRBJ1-5	CASSSRGNQPQHF	TGTGCCAGCAGCTCCAGGGGCAATCAGCCCCAGCATTTT
TRBV5-4	-	-	TRBJ2-5	CASSARGSPETQYF	TGTGCCAGCAGTGCGAGAGGCTCTCCAGAGACCCAGTACTTC
TRBV18	few	-	TRBJ1-2	CASSPDSYGYTF	TGTGCCAGCTCACCCGACAGCTATGGCTACACCTTC
TRBV7-9	-	-	TRBJ2-3	CASSYSTGTTPLDTQYF	TGTGCCAGCAGCTACTCAACAGGGACGACCCCTCTGGATACGCAGTATTTT
TRBV20-1	many	-	TRBJ1-5	CSAQSGGRGNQPQHF	TGCAGTGCACAGAGCGGAGGCAGGGGCAATCAGCCCCAGCATTTT
TRBV19	-	-	TRBJ1-1	CASSQNRRSEAFF	TGTGCCAGTAGTCAAAATCGTCGGTCTGAAGCTTTCTTT
TRBV9	many	-	TRBJ2-1	CASSGPGHNEQFF	TGTGCCAGCAGCGGACCCGGTCACAATGAGCAGTTCTTC
TRBV7-9	many	TRBD1	TRBJ1-2	CASSGPGQVYGYTF	TGTGCCAGCAGCGGACCGGGACAGGTCTATGGCTACACCTTC
TRBV5-1	many	-	TRBJ2-3	CASSAPGLYTDTQYF	TGTGCCAGCAGCGCACCGGGACTCTACACAGATACGCAGTATTTT
TRBV5-1	-	-	TRBJ2-1	CASSNTGSEQFF	TGCGCCAGCAGCAACACGGGGAGTGAGCAGTTCTTC
TRBV7-2	many	TRBD1	TRBJ1-4	CASSRTGGAVTNEKLFF	TGTGCCAGCAGCCGGACAGGAGGGGCGGTGACTAATGAAAAACTGTTTTTT
TRBV5-5	-	-	TRBJ1-2	CASSSVGTFGYGYTF	TGTGCCAGCAGCTCCGTGGGTACATTTGGCTATGGCTACACCTTC
TRBV23-1	many	-	TRBJ1-4	CASPLLSGTRGEKLFF	TGCGCCAGCCCCCTGCTCTCCGGGACTCGGGGGGAAAAACTGTTTTTT
TRBV18	many	-	TRBJ1-2	CASSPQPQRGGYGYTF	TGTGCCAGCTCACCACAACCCCAACGGGGTGGCTATGGCTACACCTTC
TRBV7-2	-	TRBD2	TRBJ2-1	CASSASGGLAGGRNEQFF	TGTGCCAGCAGCGCATCCGGGGGGCTAGCGGGGGGGCGGAATGAGCAGTTCTTC
TRBV2	-	-	TRBJ1-1	CASSAWRENTEAFF	TGTGCCAGCAGTGCTTGGAGGGAGAACACTGAAGCTTTCTTT
TRBV5-1	once	-	TRBJ2-3	CASSEQQGGPDTQYF	TGCGCCAGCAGCGAGCAACAGGGTGGGCCAGATACGCAGTATTTT
TRBV7-9	many	-	TRBJ1-1	CASSPSGRGTNTEAFF	TGTGCCAGCAGCCCCTCCGGACGGGGGACGAACACTGAAGCTTTCTTT
TRBV25-1	-	TRBD2	TRBJ2-7	CASRGAYEQYF	TGTGCCAGCCGGGGGGCCTACGAGCAGTACTTC
TRBV14	many	-	TRBJ1-1	CASSQVLSEAFF	TGTGCCAGCAGCCAAGTCCTAAGTGAAGCTTTCTTT
TRBV2	many	-	TRBJ2-5	CASSDLGVETQYF	TGTGCCAGCAGTGATTTAGGTGTGGAGACCCAGTACTTC
TRBV5-1	few	TRBD1	TRBJ1-5	CASSTTPGGVDQPQHF	TGCGCCAGCAGCACAACTCCAGGGGGGGTGGATCAGCCCCAGCATTTT
TRBV7-9	many	-	TRBJ2-3	CASSLVGRTDTQYF	TGTGCCAGCAGCCTCGTGGGCCGCACAGATACGCAGTATTTT
TRBV2	many	-	TRBJ1-6	CASSERGLNSPLHF	TGTGCCAGCAGTGAACGCGGCCTGAATTCACCCCTCCACTTT
TRBV30	many	-	TRBJ2-6	CAWISVGLAAGANVLTF	TGTGCCTGGATTTCTGTGGGGCTAGCCGCTGGGGCCAACGTCCTGACTTTC
TRBV27	few	-	TRBJ2-2	CASSLDTPGVGELFF	TGTGCCAGCAGTTTAGATACACCGGGGGTCGGGGAGCTGTTTTTT
TRBV4-1	many	-	TRBJ2-1	CASSQERRKFF	TGCGCCAGCAGCCAAGAGCGAAGGAAGTTCTTC
TRBV20-1	many	-	TRBJ2-4	CSARESPIATDTRGNIQYF	TGCAGTGCTAGAGAGAGCCCAATAGCGACCGATACCCGAGGAAACATTCAGTACTTC
TRBV27	many	-	TRBJ2-3	CASRGLSTDTQYF	TGTGCCAGCAGAGGCCTCAGCACAGATACGCAGTATTTT
TRBV5-1	many	-	TRBJ1-2	CASSLAGGGGYTF	TGCGCCAGCAGCTTGGCCGGGGGAGGTGGCTACACCTTC
TRBV20-1	few	TRBD1	TRBJ1-5	CSAAGGLNQPQHF	TGCAGTGCTGCAGGGGGCCTCAATCAGCCCCAGCATTTT
TRBV6-8	many	TRBD1	TRBJ2-2	CASTPTGLETGELFF	TGTGCCAGCACTCCGACAGGGTTGGAGACCGGGGAGCTGTTTTTT
TRBV18	many	-	TRBJ2-1	CASSPPPASSYNEQFF	TGTGCCAGCTCACCTCCCCCGGCTAGCTCCTACAATGAGCAGTTCTTC
TRBV7-8	many	-	TRBJ1-1	CASSLPGLNTEAFF	TGTGCCAGCAGCTTACCGGGCCTGAACACTGAAGCTTTCTTT
TRBV19	many	TRBD1	TRBJ1-1	CASSQEGQGTEAFF	TGTGCCAGTTCCCAGGAGGGACAGGGTACTGAAGCTTTCTTT
TRBV7-8	many	TRBD2	TRBJ2-5	CASSSGLVGTQYF	TGTGCCAGCAGCTCGGGACTAGTAGGGACCCAGTACTTC
TRBV18	many	TRBD2	TRBJ2-1	CASSSGDYNEQFF	TGTGCCAGCTCAAGCGGGGACTACAATGAGCAGTTCTTC
TRBV5-1	many	TRBD2	TRBJ2-7	CASSPLISGGLEQYF	TGCGCCAGCAGCCCATTGATTAGCGGGGGCCTCGAGCAGTACTTC